A selection of T cell receptor beta chains follows, all from one sample in a study of blood T cell repertoires in COVID-19. Sequencing was performed with immunoSEQ multiplex PCR; in TCRdb, only in-frame clones are kept and a portion is missing. The sample yields approximately 20,000 clones, around 84% seen once. Material for sequencing was peripheral blood. The receptors originated from a human donor with active COVID-19. The donor label of this sample is uncertain. CDR3s include the opening cysteine and the closing phenylalanine or tryptophan. The order of the fields is J gene, V gene, CDR3 protein.

j_call: TRBJ2-7; v_call: TRBV11-1; cdr3_aa: CASSLDAPQGAEQYF
j_call: TRBJ2-7; v_call: TRBV5-1; cdr3_aa: CASGDTLNPEQYF
j_call: TRBJ2-5; v_call: TRBV7-7; cdr3_aa: CASSLERLGGPDQETQYF
j_call: TRBJ1-4; v_call: TRBV28; cdr3_aa: CASSLFGGGYEKLFF
j_call: TRBJ2-2; v_call: TRBV5-1; cdr3_aa: CASSLRLANTGELFF
j_call: TRBJ2-7; v_call: TRBV28; cdr3_aa: CASSSGQLPNEQYF
j_call: TRBJ1-3; v_call: TRBV5-1; cdr3_aa: CASSLGDSRNTIYF
j_call: TRBJ2-1; v_call: TRBV28; cdr3_aa: CASSFKSYNEQFF
j_call: TRBJ2-3; v_call: TRBV19; cdr3_aa: CASTQTASTDTQYF
j_call: TRBJ2-1; v_call: TRBV28; cdr3_aa: CASSLYGLAGDLNNEQFF
j_call: TRBJ2-3; v_call: TRBV27; cdr3_aa: CASSFGGADTQYF
j_call: TRBJ2-3; v_call: TRBV19; cdr3_aa: CASTPGVVLWDTQYF